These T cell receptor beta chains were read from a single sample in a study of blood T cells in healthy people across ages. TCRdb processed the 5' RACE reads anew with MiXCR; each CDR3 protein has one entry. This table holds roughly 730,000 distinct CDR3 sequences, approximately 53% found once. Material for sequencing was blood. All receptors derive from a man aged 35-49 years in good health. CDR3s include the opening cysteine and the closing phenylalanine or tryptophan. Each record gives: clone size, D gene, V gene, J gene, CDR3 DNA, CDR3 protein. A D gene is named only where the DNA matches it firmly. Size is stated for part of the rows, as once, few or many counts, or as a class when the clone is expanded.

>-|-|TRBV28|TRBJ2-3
TGTGCCAGCCGACCCTCGTTAGGAGATACGCAGTATTTT
CASRPSLGDTQYF
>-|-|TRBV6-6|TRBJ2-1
TGTGCCAGCAGACCACAGGGAGGGAACAATGAGCAGTTCTTC
CASRPQGGNNEQFF
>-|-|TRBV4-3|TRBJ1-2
TGCGCCAGCAGCCAACGATCCGGGACTCGATATGGCTACACCTTC
CASSQRSGTRYGYTF
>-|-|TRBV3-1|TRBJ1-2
TGTGCCAGCAGCCTCGCTGGGGGGTATGGCTACACCTTC
CASSLAGGYGYTF
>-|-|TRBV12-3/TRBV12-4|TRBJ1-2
TGTGCCAGCAGTGATAACTTAGCTGGCTACACCTTC
CASSDNLAGYTF
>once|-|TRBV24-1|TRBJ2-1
TGTGCCACCAGTGATCCTATTAACCTTTACAATGAGCAGTTCTTC
CATSDPINLYNEQFF
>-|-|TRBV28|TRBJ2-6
TGTGCCAGCAGCCGAGGTCATACTGGGGCCAACGTCCTGACTTTC
CASSRGHTGANVLTF
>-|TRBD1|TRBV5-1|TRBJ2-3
TGCGCCAGCAGCCAGACAGGGTATTCGGAAAATACGCAGTATTTT
CASSQTGYSENTQYF
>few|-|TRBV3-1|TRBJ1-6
TGTGCCAGCAGCCAGGGGACACAAGGCTCACCCCTCCACTTT
CASSQGTQGSPLHF
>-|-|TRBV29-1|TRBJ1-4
TGCAGTGCCGGCTGGGCTAATGAAAAACTGTTTTTT
CSAGWANEKLFF
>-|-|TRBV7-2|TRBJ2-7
TGTGCCAGCAGCCCCCGGTTCCAGGGCGCCGAGCAGTACTTC
CASSPRFQGAEQYF
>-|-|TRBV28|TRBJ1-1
TGTGCCAGCAGTTTATTGGGGTACACTGAAGCTTTCTTT
CASSLLGYTEAFF
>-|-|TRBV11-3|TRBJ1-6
TGTGCCAGCAGCTTGGGTCGACGTAGCTCCTATAATTCACCCCTCCACTTT
CASSLGRRSSYNSPLHF
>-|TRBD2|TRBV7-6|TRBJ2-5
TGTGCCAGCAGCCAAAACAAGACTAGCGGGAGGGGTGCGGAGACCCAGTACTTC
CASSQNKTSGRGAETQYF